The clone carrying this T cell receptor (beta chain) has a handful of counts. The data are from a study of sequential checkpoint blockade in melanoma. About the study: Patients were randomized 1:1 to nivolumab-then-ipilimumab or ipilimumab-then-nivolumab first-line. Maintenance nivolumab came after either treatment sequence.

Measured with immunoSEQ multiplex PCR; TCRdb has only the in-frame clones, and not every one. Among more than 9,500 clones, more than 60% were seen once, and the ten largest hold approximately 10%. Treatment here: randomized to nivolumab then ipilimumab (arm A) or the reverse (arm B). None of the patients previously received DNA-damaging chemotherapy. Sorted cells were live CD3+CD8+, lacking CD19 and CD56, from PBMCs. Germline V lookup: CDR1 SEHNR, CDR2 FQNEAQ (reference sequence). The CDR3 covers 14 residues. With V trimmed by 11 bases and J by 4 bases, 13 bases remained unmatched. Here the sequenced sample was CD8+ T cells sorted from blood (inferred from file names), taken from a patient given nivolumab and ipilimumab in sequence. The receptor was derived from a human donor with melanoma. The chain has TRBV7-9 and TRBJ2-7; 8 nucleotides agree with TRBD1. For the CDR3, the DNA is TGTGCCGTAGGCGGGGACAGGCTATTGTACGAGCAGTACTTC. Its translation is CAVGGDRLLYEQYF.